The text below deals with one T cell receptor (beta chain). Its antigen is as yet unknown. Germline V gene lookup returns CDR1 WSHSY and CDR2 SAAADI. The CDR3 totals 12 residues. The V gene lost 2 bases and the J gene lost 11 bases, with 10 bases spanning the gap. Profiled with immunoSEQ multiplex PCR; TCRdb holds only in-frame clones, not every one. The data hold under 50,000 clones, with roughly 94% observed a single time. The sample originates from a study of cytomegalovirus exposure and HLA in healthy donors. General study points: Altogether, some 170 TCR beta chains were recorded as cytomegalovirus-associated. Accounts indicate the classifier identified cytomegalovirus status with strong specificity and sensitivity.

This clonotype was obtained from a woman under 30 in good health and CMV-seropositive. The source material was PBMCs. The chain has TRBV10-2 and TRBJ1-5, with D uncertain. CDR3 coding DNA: TGCGCCAGCAGTGAGACCTCGGAGTCCCAGCATTTT. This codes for CASSETSESQHF.